This TCR beta chain is drawn from a study of T cell responses to AZD1222 COVID-19 vaccine. General observations from the study: Reportedly, close to half of spike-specific TCRs are directed against unmutated variant regions. Vaccine-associated CD4 TCRs ranged over spike, dominating at 160-218 and 743-854.

Concerning this clone: Its antigen is still unknown.

Looked up from germline, CDR1 is MGHDK and CDR2 is SYGVNS. This CDR3 is 17 amino acids long. Trimming left V 1 base short and J 4 bases short, with 19 bases between. The method was immunoSEQ multiplex PCR; TCRdb's version includes in-frame clones alone and lacks a portion of them. The sample contains 100,000 to 150,000 clones, roughly 90% of which appear only once. Sequencing was performed on peripheral blood, taken on day 0 of AZD1222 vaccination. The origin of this receptor is an adult in good health. The rearrangement joins TRBV25-1 to TRBJ1-2; no reliable D call. CDR3 protein: CASSESGSWENSYGYTF. Written as DNA, the CDR3 is TGTGCCAGCAGTGAATCGGGGTCGTGGGAAAACAGCTATGGCTACACCTTC.